These T cell receptor beta chains were read from a single sample in a study of blood T cell repertoires in COVID-19. Using immunoSEQ multiplex PCR, the repertoire was profiled, and TCRdb retains in-frame clones only, with some absent. Among roughly 80,000 clones, over 75% were seen once, and the ten largest hold around 9.4%. The sequenced sample was peripheral blood. All receptors derive from a human donor in a cohort sampled during active COVID-19. The CDR3 runs from the conserved cysteine through the conserved F or W. The D gene is left open where the match is weak. Clone size, where shown, is once, few, many, or a class for clones that have expanded.

d_call	clone_size	j_call	v_call	cdr3_nt	cdr3_aa
TRBD2	.	TRBJ2-5	TRBV30	TGTGCCTGGAGCGGGACTAGCGGGGCCGCGGGGGAGACCCAGTACTTC	CAWSGTSGAAGETQYF
.	.	TRBJ2-1	TRBV4-1	TGCGCCAGCAGCCAAGAACAGTCCTCCTACAATGAGCAGTTCTTC	CASSQEQSSYNEQFF
.	.	TRBJ1-2	TRBV27	TGTGCCAGCAGTTACTCGACAGTGCCCTTCTCCGGCTACACCTTC	CASSYSTVPFSGYTF
.	.	TRBJ1-5	TRBV16	TGTGCCAGCAGCCCCTCCGCACAGAACAATCAGCCCCAGCATTTT	CASSPSAQNNQPQHF
TRBD2	.	TRBJ2-7	TRBV13	TGTGCCAGCAGCTTACTCCAGGGACTATACCCGAGCTCCTACGAGCAGTACTTC	CASSLLQGLYPSSYEQYF
TRBD2	.	TRBJ2-5	TRBV7-9	TGTGCCAGCAGCTTCGGGGGGGCTCAAGAGACCCAGTACTTC	CASSFGGAQETQYF
TRBD1	.	TRBJ2-7	TRBV24-1	TGTGCCACCAGTGATTTCGGGACAGGGGTGGGCGAGCAGTACTTC	CATSDFGTGVGEQYF
TRBD1	.	TRBJ2-7	TRBV7-2	TGTGCCAGCAGCCTGGGGACAGGGGCAAACTACGAGCAGTACTTC	CASSLGTGANYEQYF
TRBD1	.	TRBJ2-7	TRBV10-3	TGTGCCATCAGTGAGGGGGACAGGGGGCGTGACGAGCAGTACTTC	CAISEGDRGRDEQYF
TRBD1	.	TRBJ1-1	TRBV11-3	TGTGCCAGCAGCAGACAGGGGAGGTCGAACACTGAAGCTTTCTTT	CASSRQGRSNTEAFF
.	.	TRBJ1-4	TRBV20-1	TGCAGCCCCTTTGAAAAACTGTTTTTT	CSPFEKLFF
.	.	TRBJ1-2	TRBV19	TGTGCCAGTAGTAGGGGGGGGCCCTACACCTTC	CASSRGGPYTF
.	few	TRBJ1-1	TRBV10-3	TGTGCCATCAGTCCACGCCTTAGTGACACTGAAGCTTTCTTT	CAISPRLSDTEAFF
.	few	TRBJ1-1	TRBV5-5	TGTGCCAGCCTCAGTCGGGACATGAACACTGAAGCTTTCTTT	CASLSRDMNTEAFF
.	.	TRBJ1-5	TRBV5-1	TGCGCCAGCAGCTTGGAGGCACCGGGGGGCAATCAGCCCCAGCATTTT	CASSLEAPGGNQPQHF
TRBD1	few	TRBJ1-5	TRBV6-5	TGTGCCAGCATTAGTATAGCAGGGGGGAGTCAGCCCCAGCATTTT	CASISIAGGSQPQHF
.	.	TRBJ1-2	TRBV20-1	TGCAGTGCCCCAAGGGGGATCGGCTACACCTTC	CSAPRGIGYTF
TRBD1	.	TRBJ2-5	TRBV6-5	TGTGCCAGCAGAGGACAGGGAACGGGGACCCAGTACTTC	CASRGQGTGTQYF
.	.	TRBJ2-1	TRBV11-2	TGTGCCAGCAGCCTGGGAGGACACTACAATGAGCAGTTCTTC	CASSLGGHYNEQFF
.	.	TRBJ1-1	TRBV4-3	TGCGCCAGCAGCCAGGCGGACAGCCTGAACACTGAAGCTTTCTTT	CASSQADSLNTEAFF
TRBD1	.	TRBJ2-2	TRBV5-4	TGTGCCAGCAGCGTTCCCCAGGGGGCGAAGACCGGGGAGCTGTTTTTT	CASSVPQGAKTGELFF
TRBD1	.	TRBJ1-1	TRBV18	TGTGCCAGCTCGCGAGACAGGGGTGAAGCTTTCTTT	CASSRDRGEAFF